The source of this T cell receptor (beta chain) is a study of neurological immune-mediated disorders. Germline loops: CDR1 SGHTA, CDR2 FQGTGA. This CDR3 has 14 amino acids. Trimming shortened V by 0 bases and J by 3 bases, and 7 bases separated the two germline ends. TCRdb passed the 5' RACE reads through MiXCR, listing each CDR3 protein once. The top ten clones hold about 1.8% of a sample with tens of thousands of distinct CDR3 sequences, 10% of them seen once. Sequencing used PBMCs. The rearrangement joins TRBV7-3 to TRBJ2-3, with D hard to call. This clonotype originated in a man between 40 and 49 years old in good health. CDR3 loop: CASSLTGSTDTQYF. In DNA, the CDR3 is TGTGCCAGCAGCTTAACGGGCAGTACAGATACGCAGTATTTT.